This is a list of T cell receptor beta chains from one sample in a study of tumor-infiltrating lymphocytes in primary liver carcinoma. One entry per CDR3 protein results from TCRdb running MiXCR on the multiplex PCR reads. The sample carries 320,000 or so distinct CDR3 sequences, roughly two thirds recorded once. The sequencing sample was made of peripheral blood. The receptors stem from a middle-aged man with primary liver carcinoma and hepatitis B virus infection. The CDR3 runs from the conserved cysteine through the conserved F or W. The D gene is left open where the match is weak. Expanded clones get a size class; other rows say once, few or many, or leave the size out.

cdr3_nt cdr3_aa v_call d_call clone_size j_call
TGTGCCAGCTCACCGGGATCGGGCACACATCAGCCCCAGCATTTT CASSPGSGTHQPQHF TRBV18 NA NA TRBJ1-5
TGTGCCAGCAGCTCAGCTAGGGGCGGTGAGCAGTTTTTC CASSSARGGEQFF TRBV11-1 NA NA TRBJ2-1
TGTGCCATCAGTACCGGGACAGGGGGCGATGGCTACACCTTC CAISTGTGGDGYTF TRBV10-3 TRBD1 many TRBJ1-2
TGTGCCAGCAGTTACACAGACTCCACAGATAAGCAGTGTTTT CASSYTDSTDKQCF TRBV6-5 NA NA TRBJ2-3
TGTGCCAGCAGCCTCCTAGGGGTAGGGGACAAGCAGTACTTC CASSLLGVGDKQYF TRBV4-1 NA NA TRBJ2-7
TGTGCCAGCAGCTTGGGGGGACCGAGGGAGACCCAGTACTTC CASSLGGPRETQYF TRBV5-4 NA few TRBJ2-5
TGTGCCAGCAGTCCCAACCGATACAGGGGGCTGAACTATGGCTACACCTTC CASSPNRYRGLNYGYTF TRBV12-3/TRBV12-4 TRBD1 few TRBJ1-2
TGTGCCTGGAGTGTAGGCAGGAGCTCTGGGAACACCATATATTTT CAWSVGRSSGNTIYF TRBV30 NA NA TRBJ1-3
TGTGCCAGCAGCGCGGCCGGGGGACCTGGAAACACCATATATTTT CASSAAGGPGNTIYF TRBV6-1 NA few TRBJ1-3
TGTGCCAGCACCCTTTCTGGGGTTAATGAAAAACTGTTTTTT CASTLSGVNEKLFF TRBV12-3/TRBV12-4 NA many TRBJ1-4
TGTGCCAGCTGGGGGAGGCGATCCTACGAACAGTACTTC CASWGRRSYEQYF TRBV11-1 NA NA TRBJ2-7
TGTGTCAGCAGTTCCCAGGGAGACATGCAGTATTTT CVSSSQGDMQYF TRBV6-5 NA NA TRBJ2-3
TGTGCCACTATCCGGGACTTATTAGTCAAAAACATTCAGTACTTC CATIRDLLVKNIQYF TRBV6-1 NA NA TRBJ2-4
TGCGTCAGCAGCTTGAGCGGAATAAATGAGCAGTTCTTC CVSSLSGINEQFF TRBV5-1 NA once TRBJ2-1
TGTGCCAGCAGTTCTGGGGGAAGCTCTGCTAGAGCCCGCACAGATACGCAGTATTTT CASSSGGSSARARTDTQYF TRBV11-1 NA NA TRBJ2-3
TGTGCCAGCAGCCAAGGTCGGGTCCTGTCTTCAGGGGCCAACGTCCCGACTTTC CASSQGRVLSSGANVPTF TRBV14 NA NA TRBJ2-6
TGTGCCAGCAGCTTAGGAGGGTCCGGGGAGCTGTTTTTT CASSLGGSGELFF TRBV12-3/TRBV12-4 NA many TRBJ2-2
TGTGCCAGCAGTCTCGTTAGGGTGTCAGACGAGCAGTACTTC CASSLVRVSDEQYF TRBV12-3/TRBV12-4 NA NA TRBJ2-7
TGTGCCAGCAGCTTACAGGCGATGAACCCTGAAGCTTTCTTT CASSLQAMNPEAFF TRBV11-2 NA NA TRBJ1-1
TGCACCAGCAGCCAAGCGGCTAACGGGAGGACTGGTGAGACCCAGTACTTC CTSSQAANGRTGETQYF TRBV4-3 TRBD2 NA TRBJ2-5
TGCAGCGTACGGACAGGGGGCGACGAAAAACTGTTTTTT CSVRTGGDEKLFF TRBV29-1 TRBD1 many TRBJ1-4
TGCGCCAGCAGCTTAGGGATCCGGGACGGGGTTTGCTACGAGCAGTACTTC CASSLGIRDGVCYEQYF TRBV11-3 NA NA TRBJ2-7
TGCGCCAGCTTCCCAGGGGGGACGAACACTGAAGCTTTCTTT CASFPGGTNTEAFF TRBV5-1 TRBD1 NA TRBJ1-1
TGCGCCAGCAGCAAGAGTTCGGGAAGACCCTACGAGCAGTACTTC CASSKSSGRPYEQYF TRBV5-1 NA NA TRBJ2-7
TGTGCCAGCAATCAAGACAGGGTCTACGAGCAGTACTTC CASNQDRVYEQYF TRBV11-1 TRBD1 NA TRBJ2-7
TGCAGCGTTGAAGATCTACCACTAGAGACCCAGTACTTC CSVEDLPLETQYF TRBV29-1 NA many TRBJ2-5
TGTGCCAGCAGTTTCTCCCAGGGCCCCCTCCACTTT CASSFSQGPLHF TRBV12-3/TRBV12-4 NA NA TRBJ1-6
TGTGCCAGCAGCAAACCAGCGGGAGAATCCGAGCAGTACTTC CASSKPAGESEQYF TRBV7-9 TRBD2 NA TRBJ2-7
TGTGCCAGCGAGTTAATGGGCAGGGGAGGCGAGCAGTACTTC CASELMGRGGEQYF TRBV28 NA NA TRBJ2-7
TGCGCCAGCAGCTCAAACTTTAAGGACGGCCGCGAGCAGTGCTTC CASSSNFKDGREQCF TRBV10-2 NA NA TRBJ2-7
TGTGCCAGCAGTTCTCCCACCCTGAGCTCCTACGAGCAGTACTTC CASSSPTLSSYEQYF TRBV6-6 NA many TRBJ2-7